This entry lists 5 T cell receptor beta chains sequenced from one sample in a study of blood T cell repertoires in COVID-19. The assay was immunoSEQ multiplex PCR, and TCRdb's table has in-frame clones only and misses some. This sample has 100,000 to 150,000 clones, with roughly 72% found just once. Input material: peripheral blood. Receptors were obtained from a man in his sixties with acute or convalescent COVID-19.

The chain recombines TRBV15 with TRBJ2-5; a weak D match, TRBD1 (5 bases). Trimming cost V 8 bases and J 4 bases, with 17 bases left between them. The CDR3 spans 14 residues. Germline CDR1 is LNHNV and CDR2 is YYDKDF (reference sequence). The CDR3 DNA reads TGTGCCACCTCAAGGGGCGACTCGGGAGAGACCCAGTACTTC. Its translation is CATSRGDSGETQYF.

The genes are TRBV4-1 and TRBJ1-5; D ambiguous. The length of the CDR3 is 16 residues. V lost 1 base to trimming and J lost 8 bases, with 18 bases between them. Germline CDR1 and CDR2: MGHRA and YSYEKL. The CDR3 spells CASSQVESVETKPQHF. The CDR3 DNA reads TGCGCCAGCAGCCAAGTAGAAAGTGTGGAGACGAAGCCCCAGCATTTT.

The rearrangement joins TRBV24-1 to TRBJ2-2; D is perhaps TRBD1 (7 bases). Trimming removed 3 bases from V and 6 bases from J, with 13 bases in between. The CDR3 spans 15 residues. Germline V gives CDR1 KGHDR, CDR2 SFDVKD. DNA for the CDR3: TGTGCCACCAGTGATCCGGGCGGGACAGCCGGGGAGCTGTTTTTT. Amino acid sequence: CATSDPGGTAGELFF.

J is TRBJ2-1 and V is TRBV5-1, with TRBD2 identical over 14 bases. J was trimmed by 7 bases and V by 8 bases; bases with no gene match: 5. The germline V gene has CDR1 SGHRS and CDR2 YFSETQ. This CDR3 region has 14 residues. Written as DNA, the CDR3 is TGCGCCAGTGCCGGGACTAGCGGGAGAAATGAGCAGTTCTTC. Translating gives CASAGTSGRNEQFF.

CDR3 region: CASSLVFAPGQESTEAFF. CDR3 DNA: TGCGCCAGCAGCTTGGTATTCGCCCCCGGACAGGAGTCCACTGAAGCTTTCTTT. The chain couples TRBV5-1 to TRBJ1-1, with 7 bases fitting TRBD1. The CDR3 spans 18 residues. J was trimmed by 4 bases and V by 0 bases; bases with no gene match: 15. CDR1 and CDR2 (germline): SGHRS, YFSETQ. The complete variable domain, with remaining parts taken from reference TRBV5-1 and TRBJ1-1, reads KAGVTQTPRYLIKTRGQQVTLSCSPISGHRSVSWYQQTPGQGLQFLFEYFSETQRNKGNFPGRFSGRQFSNSRSEMNVSTLELGDSALYLCASSLVFAPGQESTEAFFGQGTRLTVV.